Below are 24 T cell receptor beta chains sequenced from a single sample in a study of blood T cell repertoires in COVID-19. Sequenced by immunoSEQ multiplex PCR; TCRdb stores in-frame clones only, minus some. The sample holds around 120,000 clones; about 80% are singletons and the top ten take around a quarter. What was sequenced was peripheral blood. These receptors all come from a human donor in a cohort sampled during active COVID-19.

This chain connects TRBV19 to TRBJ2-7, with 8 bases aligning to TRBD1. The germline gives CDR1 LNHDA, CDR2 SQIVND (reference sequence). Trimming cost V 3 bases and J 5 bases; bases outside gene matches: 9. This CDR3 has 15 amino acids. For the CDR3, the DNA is TGTGCCAGTAGTATCCGGACAGGGCTCGTCAACGAGCAGTACTTC. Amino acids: CASSIRTGLVNEQYF.

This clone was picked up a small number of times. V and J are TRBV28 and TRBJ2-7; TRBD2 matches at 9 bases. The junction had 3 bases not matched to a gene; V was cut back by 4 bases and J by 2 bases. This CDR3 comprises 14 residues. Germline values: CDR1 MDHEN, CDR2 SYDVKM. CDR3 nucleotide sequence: TGTGCCAGCAGTTACCTAGCGGGACCCTACGAGCAGTACTTC. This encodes CASSYLAGPYEQYF.

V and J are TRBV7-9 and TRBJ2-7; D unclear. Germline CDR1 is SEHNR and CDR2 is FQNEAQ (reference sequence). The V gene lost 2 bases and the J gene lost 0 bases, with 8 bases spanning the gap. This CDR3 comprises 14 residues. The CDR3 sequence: CASSLTGASYEQYF. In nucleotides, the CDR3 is TGTGCCAGCAGCTTAACCGGTGCCTCCTACGAGCAGTACTTC.

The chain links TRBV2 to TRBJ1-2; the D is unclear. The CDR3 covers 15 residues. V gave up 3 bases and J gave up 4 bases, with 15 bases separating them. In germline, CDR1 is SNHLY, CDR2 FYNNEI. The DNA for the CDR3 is TGTGCCAGCAGTGAGGTCAGGTCCATCCGCTATGGCTACACCTTC. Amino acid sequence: CASSEVRSIRYGYTF.

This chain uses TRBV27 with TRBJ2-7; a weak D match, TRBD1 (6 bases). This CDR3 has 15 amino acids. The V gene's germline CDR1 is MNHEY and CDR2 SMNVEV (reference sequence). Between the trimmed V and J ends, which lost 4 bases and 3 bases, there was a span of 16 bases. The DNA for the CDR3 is TGTGCCAGCAGTTCCCCCGGGACATCGATCTACGAGCAGTACTTC. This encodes CASSSPGTSIYEQYF.

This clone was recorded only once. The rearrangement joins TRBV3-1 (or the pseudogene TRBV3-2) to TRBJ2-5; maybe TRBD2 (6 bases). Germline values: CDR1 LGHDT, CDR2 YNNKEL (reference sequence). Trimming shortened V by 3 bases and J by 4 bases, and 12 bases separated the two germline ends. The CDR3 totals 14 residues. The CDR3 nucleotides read TGTGCCAGCAGCCAGGCGGGGCGCGGAGAGACCCAGTACTTC. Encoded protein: CASSQAGRGETQYF.

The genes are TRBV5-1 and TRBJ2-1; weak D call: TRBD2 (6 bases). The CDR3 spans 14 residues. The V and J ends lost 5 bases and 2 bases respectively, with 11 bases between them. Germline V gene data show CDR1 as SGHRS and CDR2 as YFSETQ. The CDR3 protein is CASSRAGTYNEQFF. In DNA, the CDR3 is TGCGCCAGCAGTCGGGCGGGGACCTACAATGAGCAGTTCTTC.

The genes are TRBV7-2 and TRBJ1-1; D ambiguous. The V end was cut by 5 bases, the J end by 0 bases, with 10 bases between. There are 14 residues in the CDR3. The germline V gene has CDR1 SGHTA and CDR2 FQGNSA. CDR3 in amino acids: CASSEAKMNTEAFF. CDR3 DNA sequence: TGTGCCAGCAGCGAAGCCAAGATGAACACTGAAGCTTTCTTT.

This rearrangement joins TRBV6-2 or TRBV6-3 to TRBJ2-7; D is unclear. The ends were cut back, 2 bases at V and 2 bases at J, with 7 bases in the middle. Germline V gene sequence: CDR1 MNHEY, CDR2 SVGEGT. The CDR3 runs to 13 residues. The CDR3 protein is CASSYRGTYEQYF. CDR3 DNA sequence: TGTGCCAGCAGTTACCGAGGAACCTACGAGCAGTACTTC.

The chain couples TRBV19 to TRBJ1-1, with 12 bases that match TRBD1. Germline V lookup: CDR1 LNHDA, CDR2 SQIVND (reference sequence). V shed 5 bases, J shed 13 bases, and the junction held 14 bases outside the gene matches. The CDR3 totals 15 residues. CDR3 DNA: TGTGCCAGTAGTGAAGGGACAGGGGGCCGCAGAAAGGGTTTCTTT. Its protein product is CASSEGTGGRRKGFF. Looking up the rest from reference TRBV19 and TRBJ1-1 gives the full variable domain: DGGITQSPKYLFRKEGQNVTLSCEQNLNHDAMYWYRQDPGQGLRLIYYSQIVNDFQKGDIAEGYSVSREKKESFPLTVTSAQKNPTAFYLCASSEGTGGRRKGFFGQGTRLTVV.

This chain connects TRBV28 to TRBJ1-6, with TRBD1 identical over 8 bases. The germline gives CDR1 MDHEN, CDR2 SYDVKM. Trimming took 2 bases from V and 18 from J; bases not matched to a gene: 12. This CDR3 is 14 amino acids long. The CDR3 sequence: CASSLGQGAVEGHF. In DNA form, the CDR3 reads TGTGCCAGCAGTTTAGGGCAGGGGGCGGTTGAGGGCCACTTT.

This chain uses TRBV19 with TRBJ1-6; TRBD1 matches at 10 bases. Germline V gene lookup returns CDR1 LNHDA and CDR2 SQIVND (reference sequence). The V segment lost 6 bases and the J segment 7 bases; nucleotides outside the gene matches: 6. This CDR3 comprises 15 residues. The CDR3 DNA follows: TGTGCCAGTAGCGCCCCGGGACAGGGGAATTCACCCCTCCACTTT. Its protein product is CASSAPGQGNSPLHF.

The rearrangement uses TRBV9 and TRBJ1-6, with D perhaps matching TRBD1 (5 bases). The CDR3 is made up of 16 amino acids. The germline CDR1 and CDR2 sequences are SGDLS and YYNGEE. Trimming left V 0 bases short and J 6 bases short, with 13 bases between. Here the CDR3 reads CASSVGGQPINSPLHF. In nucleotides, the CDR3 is TGTGCCAGCAGCGTAGGAGGACAACCCATTAATTCACCCCTCCACTTT.

CDR3 amino acids: CASSLSVGAGLDTQYF. DNA for the CDR3: TGTGCCAGCAGCTTATCAGTGGGGGCAGGTCTAGATACGCAGTATTTT. This chain connects TRBV7-2 to TRBJ2-3; possible D gene TRBD1, 6 bases. Trimming stripped 2 bases from V and 5 bases from J, with 17 bases between. The CDR3 contains 16 residues. Germline-derived CDR1 and CDR2 are SGHTA and FQGNSA.

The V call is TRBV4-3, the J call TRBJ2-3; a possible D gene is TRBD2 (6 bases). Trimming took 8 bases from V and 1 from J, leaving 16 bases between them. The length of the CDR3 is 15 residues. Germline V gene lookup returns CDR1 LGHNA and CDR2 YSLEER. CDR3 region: CASSRLAFGTDTQYF. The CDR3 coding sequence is TGCGCCAGCTCCCGCCTAGCGTTCGGCACAGATACGCAGTATTTT.

The chain's CDR3 is CASSNFGPSPEAFF. DNA for the CDR3: TGTGCCAGCAGCAACTTTGGGCCCTCTCCTGAAGCTTTCTTT. V usage is TRBV6-6 and J usage is TRBJ1-1; D remains unclear. The CDR3 sequence is 14 residues long. V lost 6 bases and J lost 6, with 17 bases in between. Germline CDR1 is MNHNY and CDR2 is SVGAGI (reference sequence).

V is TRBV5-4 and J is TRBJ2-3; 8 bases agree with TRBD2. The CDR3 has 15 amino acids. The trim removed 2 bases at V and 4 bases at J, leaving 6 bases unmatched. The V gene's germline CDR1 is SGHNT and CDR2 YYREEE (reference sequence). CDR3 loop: CASSLGAGAADTQYF. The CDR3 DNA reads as TGTGCCAGCAGCTTAGGAGCGGGGGCGGCAGATACGCAGTATTTT.

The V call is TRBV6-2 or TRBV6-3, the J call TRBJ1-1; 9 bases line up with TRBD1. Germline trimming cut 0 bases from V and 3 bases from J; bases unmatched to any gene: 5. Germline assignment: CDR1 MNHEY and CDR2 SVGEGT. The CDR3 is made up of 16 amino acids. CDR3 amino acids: CASSYSTGGLYTEAFF. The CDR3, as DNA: TGTGCCAGCAGTTACTCGACAGGGGGGTTGTACACTGAAGCTTTCTTT.

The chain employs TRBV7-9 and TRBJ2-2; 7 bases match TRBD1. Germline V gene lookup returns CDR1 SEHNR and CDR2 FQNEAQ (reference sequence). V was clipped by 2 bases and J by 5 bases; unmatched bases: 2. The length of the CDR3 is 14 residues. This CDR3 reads CASSLQGDTGELFF. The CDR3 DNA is TGTGCCAGCAGCTTACAGGGGGATACCGGGGAGCTGTTTTTT.

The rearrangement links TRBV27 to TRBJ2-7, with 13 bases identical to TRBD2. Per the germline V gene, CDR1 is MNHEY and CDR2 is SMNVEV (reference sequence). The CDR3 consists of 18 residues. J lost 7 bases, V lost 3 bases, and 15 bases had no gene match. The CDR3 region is CASSFGTSGRAVGREQYF. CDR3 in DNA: TGTGCCAGCAGTTTCGGAACTAGCGGGAGGGCGGTTGGAAGGGAGCAGTACTTC.

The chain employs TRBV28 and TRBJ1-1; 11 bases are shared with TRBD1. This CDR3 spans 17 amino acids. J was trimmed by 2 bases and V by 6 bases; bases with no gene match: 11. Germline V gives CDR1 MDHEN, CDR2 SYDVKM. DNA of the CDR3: TGTGCCAGCAGCGAAGGGACAGGGGGGCGTCAAAACACTGAAGCTTTCTTT. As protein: CASSEGTGGRQNTEAFF.

The CDR3 coding sequence is TGTGCCAGCTCACTTATGCAGGGGCCTGGAAACACCATATATTTT. Encoded protein: CASSLMQGPGNTIYF. This chain connects TRBV18 to TRBJ1-3, with D possibly matching TRBD1 (6 bases). Trimming stripped 4 bases from V and 2 bases from J, with 12 bases between. Germline assignment: CDR1 KGHSH and CDR2 LQKENI. This CDR3 spans 15 amino acids.

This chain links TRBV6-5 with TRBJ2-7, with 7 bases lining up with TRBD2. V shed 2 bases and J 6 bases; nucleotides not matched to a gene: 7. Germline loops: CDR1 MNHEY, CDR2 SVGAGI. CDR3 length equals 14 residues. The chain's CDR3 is CASSYSGTQREQYF. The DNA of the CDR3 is TGTGCCAGCAGTTACAGCGGGACGCAGCGCGAGCAGTACTTC.

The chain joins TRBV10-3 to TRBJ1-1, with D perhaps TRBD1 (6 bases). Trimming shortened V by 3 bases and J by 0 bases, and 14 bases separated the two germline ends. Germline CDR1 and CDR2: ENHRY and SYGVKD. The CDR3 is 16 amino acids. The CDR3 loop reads CAISEGLQGMNTEAFF. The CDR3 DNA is TGTGCCATCAGTGAAGGTCTTCAGGGGATGAACACTGAAGCTTTCTTT.